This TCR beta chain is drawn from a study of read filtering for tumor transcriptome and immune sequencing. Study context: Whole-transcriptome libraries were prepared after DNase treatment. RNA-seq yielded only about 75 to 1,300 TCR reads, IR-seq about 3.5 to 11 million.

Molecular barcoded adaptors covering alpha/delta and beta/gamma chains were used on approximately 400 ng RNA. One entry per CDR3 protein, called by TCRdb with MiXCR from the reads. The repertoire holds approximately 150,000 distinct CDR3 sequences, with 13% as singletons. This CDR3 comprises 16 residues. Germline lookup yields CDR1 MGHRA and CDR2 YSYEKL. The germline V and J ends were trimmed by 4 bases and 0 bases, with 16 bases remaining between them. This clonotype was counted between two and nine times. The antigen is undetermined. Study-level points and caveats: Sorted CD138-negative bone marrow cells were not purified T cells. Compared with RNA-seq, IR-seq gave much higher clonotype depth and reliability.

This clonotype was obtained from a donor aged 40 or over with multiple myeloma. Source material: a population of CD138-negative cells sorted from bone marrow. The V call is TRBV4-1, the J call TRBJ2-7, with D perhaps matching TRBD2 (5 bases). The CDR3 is CASSLEGRESSYEQYF. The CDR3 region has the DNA TGCGCCAGCAGCCTAGAAGGACGGGAAAGCTCCTACGAGCAGTACTTC.